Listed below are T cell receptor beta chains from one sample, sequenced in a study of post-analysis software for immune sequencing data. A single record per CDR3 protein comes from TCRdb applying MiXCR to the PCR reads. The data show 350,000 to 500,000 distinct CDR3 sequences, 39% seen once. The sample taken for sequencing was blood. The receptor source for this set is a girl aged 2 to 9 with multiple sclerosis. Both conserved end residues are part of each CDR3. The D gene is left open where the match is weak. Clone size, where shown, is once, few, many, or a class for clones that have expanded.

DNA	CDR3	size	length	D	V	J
TGCGCCAGCAGCTTGGCTCAGGACAGGGGGGAGACCCAGTACTTC	CASSLAQDRGETQYF	-	15	TRBD1	TRBV5-1	TRBJ2-5
TGTGCCAGCAGTTTTCGGACACCGAACACTGAAGCTTTCTTT	CASSFRTPNTEAFF	few	14	-	TRBV12-3/TRBV12-4	TRBJ1-1
TGTGCCAGCAGCCCCAGGGCAGGGACTAATGAAAAACTGTTTTTT	CASSPRAGTNEKLFF	-	15	-	TRBV7-2	TRBJ1-4
TGCAGTGCTAGCTCCACTCGGGTAAGAGGCAATCAGCCCCAGCATTTT	CSASSTRVRGNQPQHF	-	16	-	TRBV20-1	TRBJ1-5
TGCAGCGTTCGTGGACGCTCCACAGATACGCAGTATTTT	CSVRGRSTDTQYF	many	13	-	TRBV29-1	TRBJ2-3
TGTGCCAGCAGCTTATTAGTCGGGCAAGCCCTCCTCTATGGCTACACCTTC	CASSLLVGQALLYGYTF	few	17	-	TRBV7-2	TRBJ1-2
TGTGCCACCAGCAGAGATGTCCGACTCTCTGGGGCCAACGTCCTGACTTTC	CATSRDVRLSGANVLTF	once	17	-	TRBV15	TRBJ2-6
TGTGCCAGCAGCAAACCCGGGACTACCGCCTACGAGCAGTACTTC	CASSKPGTTAYEQYF	few	15	TRBD2	TRBV6-5	TRBJ2-7
TGTGCCAGCAGTTTATACCCATCTACAGGGGCCATCTACGAGCAGTACTTC	CASSLYPSTGAIYEQYF	-	17	TRBD1	TRBV28	TRBJ2-7
TGCAGCGTTGGGACAGGGGCCTACGAGCAGTACTTC	CSVGTGAYEQYF	few	12	TRBD1	TRBV29-1	TRBJ2-7
TGTGCCATCAGCCTATCCCGGGACCGTACCTACGAGCAGTACTTC	CAISLSRDRTYEQYF	few	15	-	TRBV10-3	TRBJ2-7
TGTGCCAGCAGTCCGTTACTAGGACATCGGAAAGATCAGCCCCAGCATTTT	CASSPLLGHRKDQPQHF	-	17	-	TRBV6-2/TRBV6-3	TRBJ1-5
TGCGCCAGCAGCCAAGCAGCGGGACTAGTAACTCGCGAGCAGTACTTC	CASSQAAGLVTREQYF	few	16	TRBD2	TRBV4-3	TRBJ2-7
TGTGCCAGCAGTGGTATAGGTCCCTACAATGGGCAGTTCTTC	CASSGIGPYNGQFF	few	14	-	TRBV2	TRBJ2-1
TGTGCCAGCAGTTTCTTGGAGTCCTACGAGCAGTACTTC	CASSFLESYEQYF	few	13	-	TRBV27	TRBJ2-7
TGTGCCTGCAGCCCAGACGGCGATGGCTACACCTTC	CACSPDGDGYTF	-	12	-	TRBV4-2	TRBJ1-2
TGCGCCAGCAGCCCCTCCATTAGCTCCTACAATGAGCAGTTCTTC	CASSPSISSYNEQFF	-	15	-	TRBV5-1	TRBJ2-1
TGTGCCAGCAGTTACTCGGCAGTTAATCAGCCCCAGCATTTT	CASSYSAVNQPQHF	-	14	-	TRBV6-5	TRBJ1-5
TGTGCCAGCAGTTACTCGGCGATGGGTTTCGAGACCCAGTACTTC	CASSYSAMGFETQYF	-	15	-	TRBV6-2/TRBV6-3	TRBJ2-5
TGTGCCAGCAGCTTAGCACTAGCGGGGGGCCGGGTTTCCTACAATGAGCAGTTCTTC	CASSLALAGGRVSYNEQFF	-	19	TRBD2	TRBV7-3	TRBJ2-1
TGTGCCAGCAGGCCCGGGACAGGGCTTAGCAATCAGCCCCAGCATTTT	CASRPGTGLSNQPQHF	-	16	TRBD1	TRBV5-8	TRBJ1-5
TGTGCCAGCAGCTTAGTCCGGGGGGGGCATGAGCAGTTCTTC	CASSLVRGGHEQFF	-	14	TRBD2	TRBV7-9	TRBJ2-1
TGCGCCAGCAGCTTGGCTGGCGGGACAGGGGTTTCACCCCTCCACTTT	CASSLAGGTGVSPLHF	-	16	TRBD1	TRBV5-1	TRBJ1-6
TGCAGCGTGGCTGGACTAGCGGGAGGGCCAGGTGAGCAGTTCTTC	CSVAGLAGGPGEQFF	-	15	TRBD2	TRBV29-1	TRBJ2-1
TGTGCCAGCAGTGTGACAGGTTCCTACAATGAGCAGTACTTC	CASSVTGSYNEQYF	-	14	-	TRBV28	TRBJ2-7
TGTGCCAGCAGTTCACACGCGGGACAGGGCAATTCGGTAGTACATCAGCCCCAGCATTTT	CASSSHAGQGNSVVHQPQHF	-	20	TRBD1	TRBV6-5	TRBJ1-5
TGTGCCAGCAGCGGGCGGGACAGGGTACGTGAAAAACTGTTTTTT	CASSGRDRVREKLFF	-	15	TRBD1	TRBV11-2	TRBJ1-4
TGCGCCAGCAGCCTAACACCGGGGAATCTGATTGAAAAACTGTTTTTT	CASSLTPGNLIEKLFF	once	16	-	TRBV4-1	TRBJ1-4
TGTGCCAGCAGCTACCTAAACTACGAGCAGTACTTC	CASSYLNYEQYF	-	12	-	TRBV5-6	TRBJ2-7
TGTGCCAGCAGCCCAAAACGGTTGATAGCGGGACAGGCAATCTTCGAGCAGTTCTTC	CASSPKRLIAGQAIFEQFF	few	19	-	TRBV7-9	TRBJ2-1
TGCGCCAGCAGCCAACGACAGTATACGCAGTATTTT	CASSQRQYTQYF	-	12	-	TRBV4-3	TRBJ2-3
TGTGCCAGCAGTGGTGGGGCAGCCCACAACTATGGCTACACCTTC	CASSGGAAHNYGYTF	-	15	-	TRBV6-6	TRBJ1-2
TGTGCCAGCAGCATTCTAGCGGGAGGTAGCACAGATACGCAGTATTTT	CASSILAGGSTDTQYF	-	16	TRBD2	TRBV7-3	TRBJ2-3
TGTGCCACCAGCAGAGATCTGAGTTGGGGGTTTGCGGGAAAACTGTTTTTT	CATSRDLSWGFAGKLFF	many	17	-	TRBV15	TRBJ1-4
TGTGCCAGCTCTCATTCTGGAACACGGAAAGAGACCCAGTACTTC	CASSHSGTRKETQYF	-	15	-	TRBV4-2	TRBJ2-5
TGTGCCAGCAGTTTACTTAGCAATCAGCCCCAGCATTTT	CASSLLSNQPQHF	-	13	-	TRBV27	TRBJ1-5
TGTGCCAGCAGCGGAAGACAGGGAAAAGGCTATGGCTACACCTTC	CASSGRQGKGYGYTF	few	15	TRBD1	TRBV9	TRBJ1-2
TGTGCCAGCAGTGGGATTTTAATGAACACTGAAGCTTTCTTT	CASSGILMNTEAFF	few	14	-	TRBV6-5	TRBJ1-1